The 18 T cell receptor beta chains below all came from one sample that was sequenced in a study of a mutant IDH1 vaccine in newly diagnosed glioma. For these TCRs, the target antigens are not known. Indicated time point: week 5, during vaccination. Vaccination used 300 ug of mutant IDH1 20-mer peptide per dose, with topical imiquimod. This table comes from immunoSEQ multiplex PCR, and its TCRdb copy is limited to in-frame clones, with some not included. The profile shows around 56,000 clones, approximately 79% of them singletons. The sample was PBMCs, taken from a glioma patient whose treatment included an IDH1 peptide vaccine. The origin of the receptors is a woman between 18 and 29 years old with glioma. Some clones in this sample may be carry-over from other donors' samples.

The chain employs TRBV2 and TRBJ1-4, with 7 nucleotides matching TRBD1. Losses at the gene ends were 5 bases for V and 5 bases for J; bases not matched to a gene: 8. This CDR3 region has 15 residues. Germline V CDR1 and CDR2: SNHLY, FYNNEI. CDR3 bases: TGTGCCAGCAGTCCGCGGACAGGAGCGAATGAAAAACTGTTTTTT. It codes for CASSPRTGANEKLFF.

This CDR3 is CASSPRDRGRFSYGYTF. The CDR3 DNA follows: TGTGCCAGCAGCCCCCGGGACAGGGGGCGGTTTAGCTATGGCTACACCTTC. This chain uses TRBV7-2 with TRBJ1-2, with TRBD1 matching 12 bases. With 5 bases clipped from V and 4 bases from J, the junction kept 11 bases outside the gene matches. Germline CDR1 and CDR2: SGHTA and FQGNSA. CDR3 length equals 17 residues. Using reference TRBV7-2 and TRBJ1-2 for the parts outside the CDR3, the full variable domain is GAGVSQSPSNKVTEKGKDVELRCDPISGHTALYWYRQSLGQGLEFLIYFQGNSAPDKSGLPSDRFSAERTGGSVSTLTIQRTQQEDSAVYLCASSPRDRGRFSYGYTFGSGTRLTVV.

The chain combines TRBV19 with TRBJ2-3; D ambiguous. This CDR3 region has 14 residues. Trimming removed 4 bases at V and 4 bases at J, with 12 bases between. Germline CDR1 and CDR2: LNHDA and SQIVND (reference sequence). CDR3 sequence: CASSTSVVPDTQYF. The CDR3 region has the DNA TGTGCCAGTAGTACGTCGGTAGTTCCAGATACGCAGTATTTT.

V is TRBV5-6 and J is TRBJ1-4; D gene uncertain. CDR1 is SGHDT, CDR2 YYEEEE, per germline. The CDR3 has 12 residues. V lost 5 bases and J 8 bases, leaving 10 bases between the germline ends. CDR3: CASSLGGEKLFF. The CDR3 coding sequence is TGTGCCAGCAGTCTGGGCGGCGAAAAACTGTTTTTT.

V usage is TRBV4-1 and J usage is TRBJ1-4; D uncertain. Germline V gives CDR1 MGHRA, CDR2 YSYEKL. Trimming removed 0 bases from V and 9 bases from J, with 5 bases in between. The CDR3 has 12 amino acids. For the CDR3, the DNA is TGCGCCAGCAGCCAAGATGGAAAAAAACTGTTTTTT. Amino acid sequence: CASSQDGKKLFF.

The rearrangement joins TRBV6-1 to TRBJ2-7; 10 positions agree with TRBD2. The CDR3 runs 15 residues. Germline lookup yields CDR1 MNHNS and CDR2 SASEGT. The V and J ends lost 10 bases and 0 bases, in that order; junction bases with no gene match: 9. The CDR3 DNA is TGTGCCACCCAACTAAGCGGGAGGGACTCCTACGAGCAGTACTTC. It specifies CATQLSGRDSYEQYF.

The V gene is TRBV6-5, the J gene TRBJ2-2, with D perhaps given as TRBD1 or TRBD2 (5 bases each). V lost 1 base, J lost 7 bases, and 16 bases lay in between. The V gene's germline CDR1 is MNHEY and CDR2 SVGAGI. The CDR3 length is 16 residues. The CDR3 loop is CASSYFPGPTVGELFF. CDR3 DNA: TGTGCCAGCAGTTACTTCCCGGGGCCCACTGTCGGGGAGCTGTTTTTT.

The V call is TRBV5-1, the J call TRBJ1-1; no clear D. The germline V gene encodes CDR1 SGHRS and CDR2 YFSETQ. Trimming removed 5 bases from V and 2 bases from J, with 10 bases in between. The CDR3 spans 13 residues. CDR3 loop: CASSPNINTEAFF. CDR3 DNA: TGCGCCAGCAGTCCCAATATTAACACTGAAGCTTTCTTT. The full variable domain, completed using reference TRBV5-1 and TRBJ1-1, is KAGVTQTPRYLIKTRGQQVTLSCSPISGHRSVSWYQQTPGQGLQFLFEYFSETQRNKGNFPGRFSGRQFSNSRSEMNVSTLELGDSALYLCASSPNINTEAFFGQGTRLTVV.

The chain recombines TRBV7-2 with TRBJ1-4; TRBD1 is a possible D gene (6 bases). V lost 1 base and J 4 bases, leaving 10 bases between the germline ends. Germline V gene sequence: CDR1 SGHTA, CDR2 FQGNSA. This CDR3 is 15 amino acids long. The CDR3 sequence: CASSLGGAGNEKLFF. The DNA of the CDR3 is TGTGCCAGCAGCTTAGGGGGGGCGGGTAATGAAAAACTGTTTTTT. Full variable domain (rest looked up from reference TRBV7-2 and TRBJ1-4): GAGVSQSPSNKVTEKGKDVELRCDPISGHTALYWYRQSLGQGLEFLIYFQGNSAPDKSGLPSDRFSAERTGGSVSTLTIQRTQQEDSAVYLCASSLGGAGNEKLFFGSGTQLSVL.

This clone showed up just once. The chain joins TRBV7-2 to TRBJ1-6; 7 nucleotides agree with TRBD1. CDR1 is SGHTA, CDR2 FQGNSA, per germline. The CDR3 runs 14 residues. After removal of 5 bases from V and 10 bases from J, the junction contained 8 bases not matched to a gene. CDR3 DNA sequence: TGTGCCAGCAGCCGGGACAGTTTTCGGTCACCCCTCCACTTT. Residues: CASSRDSFRSPLHF.

V usage is TRBV19 and J usage is TRBJ2-4; TRBD1 is a possible D gene (6 bases). V gave up 6 bases and J gave up 8 bases, with 14 bases separating them. There are 13 residues in the CDR3. Germline values: CDR1 LNHDA, CDR2 SQIVND (reference sequence). CDR3 sequence reads: CASRQGSLDIQYF. The CDR3 DNA reads TGTGCCAGTAGACAGGGTAGTTTGGACATTCAGTACTTC.

The V gene is TRBV19, the J gene TRBJ2-2; D is perhaps TRBD2 (5 bases). This CDR3 contains 14 residues. From germline, CDR1 is LNHDA and CDR2 SQIVND (reference sequence). V gave up 4 bases and J gave up 8 bases, with 14 bases separating them. The CDR3 loop is CASSSDTRTGELFF. CDR3 sequence (DNA): TGTGCCAGTAGTAGTGATACCCGGACTGGGGAGCTGTTTTTT.

V is TRBV29-1 and J is TRBJ2-1; D gene uncertain. V was trimmed by 2 bases and J by 3 bases, leaving 17 bases between them. The CDR3 loop spans 16 amino acids. Germline CDR1 SQVTM, CDR2 ANQGSEA. CDR3 nucleotide sequence: TGCAGCGTTGAAAAGAAAAGGTTTGATCGCTACAATGAGCAGTTCTTC. Translating gives CSVEKKRFDRYNEQFF.

This chain uses TRBV7-6 with TRBJ1-2; 7 bases match TRBD1. The CDR3 consists of 13 residues. CDR1 and CDR2 from the germline V gene are SGHVS and FNYEAQ. The V gene end was trimmed by 3 bases and the J gene end by 4 bases; junction bases not matched to a gene: 2. Written as DNA, the CDR3 is TGTGCCAGCAGCTTCGCAGGGGGCTATGGCTACACCTTC. Encoded protein: CASSFAGGYGYTF.

The V and J genes are TRBV5-1 and TRBJ2-1; D is ambiguous. Germline V gives CDR1 SGHRS, CDR2 YFSETQ. The CDR3 totals 14 residues. With 2 bases removed from V and 7 bases from J, the gap between germline ends came to 13 bases. CDR3 sequence (DNA): TGCGCCAGCAGCTTCCAGCGCCGAGGAAATGAGCAGTTCTTC. This codes for CASSFQRRGNEQFF.

J is TRBJ1-5 and V is TRBV19; D possibly corresponds to TRBD1 (6 bases). The CDR3 is 16 residues long. V was clipped by 10 bases and J by 0 bases, with 19 bases between them. CDR1 and CDR2 (germline): LNHDA, SQIVND (reference sequence). The CDR3 protein is CATRGRGRDSNQPQHF. As DNA, the CDR3 is TGTGCCACTCGGGGCAGGGGAAGGGATAGCAATCAGCCCCAGCATTTT.

This clone was seen a few times. The chain combines TRBV29-1 with TRBJ2-4; D is unclear. The V end was cut by 4 bases, the J end by 2 bases, with 6 bases between. There are 12 residues in the CDR3. CDR1 is SQVTM and CDR2 is ANQGSEA in the germline V gene. The CDR3 sequence: CSVAASKNIQYF. In nucleotides, the CDR3 is TGCAGCGTTGCCGCGTCCAAAAACATTCAGTACTTC.

Relative to its sample, this clone is medium-sized (0.01 to 0.1%). J is TRBJ1-4 and V is TRBV7-9; D is unresolved. Germline CDR1 is SEHNR and CDR2 is FQNEAQ (reference sequence). The V and J ends lost 3 bases and 4 bases respectively, with 3 bases between them. The CDR3 has 12 amino acids. CDR3 protein: CASSFINEKLFF. Written as DNA, the CDR3 is TGTGCCAGCAGCTTCATTAATGAAAAACTGTTTTTT. The whole variable domain, remainder taken from reference TRBV7-9 and TRBJ1-4, is DTGVSQNPRHKITKRGQNVTFRCDPISEHNRLYWYRQTLGQGPEFLTYFQNEAQLEKSRLLSDRFSAERPKGSFSTLEIQRTEQGDSAMYLCASSFINEKLFFGSGTQLSVL.